These 32 T cell receptor beta chains share one sample of origin, sequenced in a study of blood T cell repertoires in COVID-19. Here immunoSEQ multiplex PCR was the method, and the copy in TCRdb shows in-frame clones only, minus some. The sample includes some 200,000 clones, around 87% of them seen just once. The material sequenced was PBMCs or T cells enriched from blood (not recorded which). The receptor source for this set is a woman aged 30 to 39 who had recovered from COVID-19.

The rearrangement joins TRBV6-2 or TRBV6-3 to TRBJ2-1, with D perhaps matching TRBD1 (7 bases). The V end lost 0 bases, the J end lost 6 bases, and 12 bases lay between the germline ends. Germline CDR1 and CDR2: MNHEY and SVGEGT. The CDR3 spans 15 residues. The CDR3 region is CASSYSEGASNEQFF. For the CDR3, the DNA is TGTGCCAGCAGTTACTCGGAGGGGGCTTCCAATGAGCAGTTCTTC.

The rearrangement links TRBV14 to TRBJ2-3, with 9 bases fitting TRBD2. The V gene end was trimmed by 0 bases and the J gene end by 5 bases; junction bases not matched to a gene: 12. The CDR3 loop spans 18 amino acids. The germline CDR1 and CDR2 sequences are SGHDN and FVKESK. CDR3 sequence: CASSQDEAGGPEGDTQYF. CDR3 nucleotides: TGTGCCAGCAGCCAAGATGAGGCGGGAGGGCCTGAGGGAGATACGCAGTATTTT.

V and J are TRBV27 and TRBJ1-1; D gene unclear. Germline values: CDR1 MNHEY, CDR2 SMNVEV (reference sequence). Trimming removed 6 bases from V and 6 bases from J, with 8 bases in between. This CDR3 is built from 11 residues. Here the CDR3 reads CASSRGSEAFF. The CDR3 DNA follows: TGTGCCAGCAGCCGAGGCTCTGAAGCTTTCTTT.

This rearrangement joins TRBV7-6 to TRBJ2-3; 9 bases fit TRBD1. J lost 0 bases, V lost 5 bases, and 9 bases had no gene match. Germline CDR1 is SGHVS and CDR2 is FNYEAQ. CDR3 length equals 17 residues. CDR3 amino acids: CASSPKRDRESTDTQYF. CDR3 in DNA: TGTGCCAGCAGCCCAAAACGGGACAGGGAAAGCACAGATACGCAGTATTTT.

This clone was seen only once. J is TRBJ1-1 and V is TRBV5-1; D possibly corresponds to TRBD1 (6 bases). There are 14 residues in the CDR3. Germline assignment: CDR1 SGHRS and CDR2 YFSETQ. Between the trimmed V and J ends, which lost 4 bases and 4 bases, there was a span of 14 bases. The CDR3 DNA is TGCGCCAGCAGCCAAAGTGGGGGGGCCACTGAAGCTTTCTTT. Its protein product is CASSQSGGATEAFF. The full variable domain, with the rest looked up from reference TRBV5-1 and TRBJ1-1, is KAGVTQTPRYLIKTRGQQVTLSCSPISGHRSVSWYQQTPGQGLQFLFEYFSETQRNKGNFPGRFSGRQFSNSRSEMNVSTLELGDSALYLCASSQSGGATEAFFGQGTRLTVV.

This clone has only one observation. The chain recombines TRBV7-9 with TRBJ1-4, with 7 bases matching TRBD1. CDR1 SEHNR and CDR2 FQNEAQ come from the germline V gene (reference sequence). The CDR3 runs 14 residues. Unmatched junction bases numbered 9, after V lost 6 bases and J lost 8 bases. This CDR3 is CASSLTGRYEKLFF. For the CDR3, the DNA is TGTGCCAGCAGTCTGACAGGGAGGTACGAAAAACTGTTTTTT.

CDR3 in amino acids: CASSLGPGSPLHF. The CDR3 DNA reads as TGTGCCAGCAGCCTAGGCCCCGGTTCACCCCTCCACTTT. The gene calls are TRBV7-9 and TRBJ1-6; unclear D gene. Germline values: CDR1 SEHNR, CDR2 FQNEAQ (reference sequence). Trimming removed 5 bases from V and 9 bases from J, with 11 bases in between. The CDR3 runs to 13 residues.

J is TRBJ2-7 and V is TRBV19; perhaps TRBD1 as D (5 bases). Trimming stripped 6 bases from V and 4 bases from J, with 13 bases between. CDR1 and CDR2 from the germline V gene are LNHDA and SQIVND (reference sequence). This CDR3 has 13 amino acids. CDR3: CASSIKGAYEQYF. The CDR3 DNA reads TGTGCCAGTAGCATCAAAGGGGCTTACGAGCAGTACTTC.

The chain couples TRBV6-2 or TRBV6-3 to TRBJ2-7, with D tentatively TRBD1 (6 bases). This CDR3 region has 15 residues. Trimming shortened V by 6 bases and J by 3 bases, and 18 bases separated the two germline ends. Germline CDR1 reads MNHEY; CDR2 reads SVGEGT. In nucleotides, the CDR3 is TGTGCCAGCAGCCGTGATCTGACAGGCCACTACGAGCAGTACTTC. Protein sequence: CASSRDLTGHYEQYF.

This clone showed up just once. This chain links TRBV7-2 with TRBJ1-2; D is unclear. The CDR3 spans 13 residues. The V end was cut by 3 bases, the J end by 6 bases, with 11 bases between. Germline V gives CDR1 SGHTA, CDR2 FQGNSA. The CDR3 DNA reads TGTGCCAGCAGCTTCCCCGGAGGGAATGGCTACACCTTC. This encodes CASSFPGGNGYTF.

V usage is TRBV12-3 or TRBV12-4 and J usage is TRBJ2-7, with D possibly TRBD1 on 6 matching bases. V was pared by 4 bases and J by 6 bases, with 10 bases between. CDR3 length: 12 amino acids. Written as DNA, the CDR3 is TGTGCCAGCAGTTCCCGGACAGCCGAGCAGTACTTC. It is translated as CASSSRTAEQYF.

The V and J genes are TRBV4-3 and TRBJ2-7; 8 bases match TRBD1. This CDR3 is 14 amino acids long. Germline V gene sequence: CDR1 LGHNA, CDR2 YSLEER. Trimming at V came to 0 bases and at J to 3 bases, leaving 1 base not matched to a gene. CDR3 bases: TGCGCCAGCAGCCAAGATACAGGGGGCTACGAGCAGTACTTC. Protein: CASSQDTGGYEQYF.

The chain combines TRBV10-1 with TRBJ1-2, with TRBD1 as a possible D gene (6 bases). This CDR3 is 19 amino acids long. Per the germline V gene, CDR1 is WNHNN and CDR2 is SYGVQD (reference sequence). With 0 bases removed from V and 1 base from J, the gap between germline ends came to 21 bases. The CDR3 DNA reads TGCGCCAGCAGTGAGTCCACGCCCGATAAGACAGGACTTAACTATGGCTACACCTTC. It is translated as CASSESTPDKTGLNYGYTF.

The V and J genes are TRBV5-1 and TRBJ1-2; a possible D gene is TRBD1 (6 bases). Germline CDR1 reads SGHRS; CDR2 reads YFSETQ. The CDR3 totals 16 residues. V was shortened by 5 bases and J by 4 bases, with 21 bases between the two germline ends. The CDR3 here is CASRITSSGQLYGYTF. For the CDR3, the DNA is TGCGCCAGCAGGATTACGTCGTCTGGACAGCTCTATGGCTACACCTTC.

The chain combines TRBV4-2 with TRBJ1-2, with TRBD1 matching 7 bases. The CDR3 is made up of 18 amino acids. CDR1 is LGHNA, CDR2 YNFKEQ, per germline. V gave up 1 base and J gave up 3 bases; unmatched junction bases: 14. CDR3 in amino acids: CASSQAPEGDRAYYGYTF. The CDR3 bases are TGTGCCAGCAGCCAAGCCCCAGAAGGAGACAGGGCTTACTATGGCTACACCTTC.

This chain uses TRBV9 with TRBJ1-6; unclear D gene. V shed 0 bases and J shed 10 bases, with 8 bases lying between them. Germline V gene sequence: CDR1 SGDLS, CDR2 YYNGEE. This CDR3 region has 13 residues. CDR3: CASSVAQVSPLHF. In DNA form, the CDR3 reads TGTGCCAGCAGCGTAGCCCAGGTCTCACCCCTCCACTTT.

The rearrangement links TRBV9 to TRBJ2-3; a weak D match, TRBD2 (6 bases). Germline-derived CDR1 and CDR2 are SGDLS and YYNGEE. This CDR3 region has 15 residues. With 3 bases removed from V and 2 bases from J, the gap between germline ends came to 13 bases. The CDR3 loop is CASSAREQSTDTQYF. Written as DNA, the CDR3 is TGTGCCAGCAGCGCCCGGGAGCAGTCCACAGATACGCAGTATTTT.

The chain is built from TRBV7-9 and TRBJ1-2, with D uncertain. Looked up from germline, CDR1 is SEHNR and CDR2 is FQNEAQ (reference sequence). The ends were cut back, 6 bases at V and 4 bases at J, with 12 bases in the middle. The CDR3 has 13 residues. Written as DNA, the CDR3 is TGTGCCAGCAGTCGCGCTAGCCCCTATGGCTACACCTTC. Protein sequence: CASSRASPYGYTF.

The chain links TRBV27 to TRBJ1-2, with D hard to call. The ends were cut back, 5 bases at V and 2 bases at J, with 9 bases in the middle. CDR3 length: 13 residues. CDR1 and CDR2 from the germline V gene are MNHEY and SMNVEV (reference sequence). This chain's CDR3 is CASSATRNYGYTF. CDR3 coding DNA: TGTGCCAGCAGTGCCACAAGAAACTATGGCTACACCTTC.

V and J are TRBV11-2 and TRBJ1-2, with 12 bases matching TRBD1. Germline V gene sequence: CDR1 SGHAT, CDR2 FQNNGV. The V and J ends lost 1 base and 8 bases, in that order; junction bases with no gene match: 5. This CDR3 comprises 15 residues. CDR3 DNA: TGTGCCAGCAGCTTAGTTACCGGGACAGGGGGCGGCTACACCTTC. Its protein is CASSLVTGTGGGYTF.

This sequence joins TRBV9 and TRBJ2-3, with D perhaps matching TRBD2 (6 bases). V shed 4 bases and J shed 1 base, with 25 bases lying between them. This CDR3 contains 19 residues. Germline assignment: CDR1 SGDLS and CDR2 YYNGEE. For the CDR3, the DNA is TGTGCCAGCAGCCCGGAAACTCCCCGGGAGCCCTTGGGCACAGATACGCAGTATTTT. This encodes CASSPETPREPLGTDTQYF.

The chain is built from TRBV19 and TRBJ2-7, with TRBD2 identical over 7 bases. Germline V lookup: CDR1 LNHDA, CDR2 SQIVND (reference sequence). V gave up 7 bases and J gave up 2 bases; unmatched junction bases: 8. This CDR3 has 14 amino acids. The CDR3 coding sequence is TGTGCCAGTAAGGCCTGGGAGGGCCCCTACGAGCAGTACTTC. Translating gives CASKAWEGPYEQYF.

This chain links TRBV11-2 with TRBJ2-3; TRBD2 agrees at 13 bases. The CDR3 has 17 amino acids. Germline V gene data show CDR1 as SGHAT and CDR2 as FQNNGV. V gave up 5 bases and J gave up 1 base; unmatched junction bases: 6. The CDR3 protein is CASSEGLAGHGTDTQYF. The CDR3 DNA reads as TGTGCCAGCAGCGAGGGACTAGCGGGGCATGGCACAGATACGCAGTATTTT.

This chain joins TRBV15 and TRBJ1-6, with a weak D call TRBD1 (5 bases). The CDR3 contains 16 residues. Germline V lookup: CDR1 LNHNV, CDR2 YYDKDF (reference sequence). V was trimmed by 2 bases and J by 4 bases, leaving 12 bases between them. This CDR3 is CATSRQQVDYNSPLHF. In DNA form, the CDR3 reads TGTGCCACCAGCAGACAACAGGTGGATTATAATTCACCCCTCCACTTT.

The V gene is TRBV18, the J gene TRBJ1-5, with TRBD1 matching over 9 bases. With V trimmed by 4 bases and J by 7 bases, 5 bases remained unmatched. Germline-derived CDR1 and CDR2 are KGHSH and LQKENI. CDR3 length: 14 residues. The CDR3 reads CASSQTGGEQPQHF. DNA of the CDR3: TGTGCCAGCTCACAAACAGGGGGCGAACAGCCCCAGCATTTT.

The rearrangement uses TRBV2 and TRBJ2-6, with 7 bases aligning to TRBD1. The CDR3 runs 17 residues. J gave up 0 bases and V 8 bases, and 10 bases lay outside the gene matches. From germline, CDR1 is SNHLY and CDR2 FYNNEI. CDR3 DNA sequence: TGTGCCAGCGGACAGGCCTGGGTTCTCTCTGGGGCCAACGTCCTGACTTTC. Translated: CASGQAWVLSGANVLTF.

This clone was counted once. The rearrangement joins TRBV29-1 to TRBJ1-2, with D uncertain. The CDR3 extends over 13 amino acids. Germline values: CDR1 SQVTM, CDR2 ANQGSEA. V shed 4 bases and J shed 5 bases, with 14 bases lying between them. The CDR3 bases are TGCAGCGTTGCTTCGGGAAGTGGGTATGGCTACACCTTC. This translates into CSVASGSGYGYTF.

The genes are TRBV4-3 and TRBJ2-7; 7 bases are a match to TRBD1. Losses at the gene ends were 5 bases for V and 6 bases for J; bases not matched to a gene: 10. The CDR3 runs 14 residues. In germline, CDR1 is LGHNA, CDR2 YSLEER. DNA for the CDR3: TGCGCCAGCAGCGTGTGGCAGGGGGACCGCGAGCAGTACTTC. Its translation is CASSVWQGDREQYF.

This clone was detected a few times. V and J are TRBV30 and TRBJ1-3; D unresolved. Trimming cost V 3 bases and J 8 bases, with 14 bases left between them. This CDR3 has 13 residues. The germline CDR1 and CDR2 sequences are GTSNPN and SVGIG (reference sequence). In DNA form, the CDR3 reads TGTGCCTGGAGCGGTCTATCTACGGACACCATATATTTT. Amino acid sequence: CAWSGLSTDTIYF.

The chain links TRBV10-1 to TRBJ2-5, with D maybe TRBD1 (5 bases). V dropped 5 bases and J dropped 5 bases, with 15 bases sitting between them. The CDR3 has 14 residues. The germline CDR1 and CDR2 sequences are WNHNN and SYGVQD (reference sequence). CDR3 protein: CASSRPTVSETQYF. Written as DNA, the CDR3 is TGCGCCAGCAGTCGCCCGACAGTATCGGAGACCCAGTACTTC.

The chain links TRBV2 to TRBJ1-2; TRBD1 agrees at 7 bases. CDR3 length: 16 residues. Germline values: CDR1 SNHLY, CDR2 FYNNEI. V gave up 6 bases and J gave up 2 bases; unmatched junction bases: 12. The CDR3 DNA reads TGTGCCAGCAGCAAAGACAACAGGGGTGCGAACTATGGCTACACCTTC. Protein sequence: CASSKDNRGANYGYTF.

The V gene is TRBV2, the J gene TRBJ2-3; 7 bases align to TRBD1. The CDR3 spans 14 residues. Losses at the gene ends were 6 bases for V and 6 bases for J; bases not matched to a gene: 9. Looked up from germline, CDR1 is SNHLY and CDR2 is FYNNEI. CDR3 sequence reads: CASRWDSTADTQYF. For the CDR3, the DNA is TGTGCCAGCAGATGGGACAGTACGGCGGATACGCAGTATTTT.